This TCR beta chain derives from a study of early T cells in non-severe SARS-CoV-2 infection. Whole-study findings and limits: In VDJdb matching, anti-spike CD8 responses were favored while private and CD4 specificities went missing.

This clonotype has at least ten counts. Antigen unknown. cDNA molecules, individually, were tagged with unique molecular identifiers. TCRdb redid the calling of the 5' RACE reads with MiXCR, one entry per CDR3 protein. Among tens of thousands of distinct CDR3 sequences, approximately 6% were seen once, and the ten largest hold roughly 4.8%. This sequence was found in an adult who was a healthcare worker with PCR-confirmed SARS-CoV-2 infection or an uninfected control (not recorded which). Sequenced input: whole blood.

DNA for the CDR3: TGCAGTGCCCATAGCGGGGGGGAGCTGTTTTTT. As protein: CSAHSGGELFF. The chain joins TRBV20-1 to TRBJ2-2; 7 bases fit TRBD2. The CDR3 is 11 residues long. V lost 6 bases and J lost 8; bases outside the gene matches: 3. The germline gives CDR1 DFQATT, CDR2 SNEGSKA (reference sequence).